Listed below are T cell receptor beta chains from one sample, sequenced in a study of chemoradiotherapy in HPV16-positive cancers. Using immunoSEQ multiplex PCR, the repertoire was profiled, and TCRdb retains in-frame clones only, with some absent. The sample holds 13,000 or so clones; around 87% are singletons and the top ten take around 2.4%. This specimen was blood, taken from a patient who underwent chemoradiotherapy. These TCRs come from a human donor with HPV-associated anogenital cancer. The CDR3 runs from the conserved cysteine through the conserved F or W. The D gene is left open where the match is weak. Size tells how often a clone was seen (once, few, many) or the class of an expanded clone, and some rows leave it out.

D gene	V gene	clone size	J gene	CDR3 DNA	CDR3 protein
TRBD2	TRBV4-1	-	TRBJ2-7	TGCGCCAGCAGCCAAGGGCTAGCGGGGACCTACGAGCAGTACTTC	CASSQGLAGTYEQYF
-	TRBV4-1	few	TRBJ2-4	TGCGCCAGCAGCCAAGATTTCGAGTTTCAGTACTTC	CASSQDFEFQYF
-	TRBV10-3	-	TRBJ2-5	TGTGCCATCAGTGAAGTAGCGGCTCCGGGAGAGACCCAGTACTTC	CAISEVAAPGETQYF
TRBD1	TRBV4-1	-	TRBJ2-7	TGCGCCAGCAGCCAAGATTGGGACAGGGGGGGATACGAGCAGTACTTC	CASSQDWDRGGYEQYF
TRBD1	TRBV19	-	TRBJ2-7	TGTGCCAGTAGTATCGGACAGGGGTTCGACGAGCAGTACTTC	CASSIGQGFDEQYF
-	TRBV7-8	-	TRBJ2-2	TGTGCCAGCAGCTCCAACAGGGTCACCGGGGAGCTGTTTTTT	CASSSNRVTGELFF
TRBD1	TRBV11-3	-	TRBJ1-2	TGTGCCAGCAGCTTACGGGACAGGAGGGGCTACACCTTC	CASSLRDRRGYTF
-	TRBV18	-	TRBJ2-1	TGTGCCAGCTCCCGGAGACAGAGCTCCTACAATGAGCAGTTCTTC	CASSRRQSSYNEQFF
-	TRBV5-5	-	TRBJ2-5	TGTGCCAGCAGCCCCGGGACCGTCATTACGACCCAGTACTTC	CASSPGTVITTQYF
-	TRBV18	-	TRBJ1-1	TGTGCCAGCTCAGTGGACCCCAACACTGAAGCTTTCTTT	CASSVDPNTEAFF
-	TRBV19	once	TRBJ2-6	TGTGCCAGTAGTGCTAAAAAAGGTGGGGCCAACGTCCTGACTTTC	CASSAKKGGANVLTF
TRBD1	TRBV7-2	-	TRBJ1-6	TGTGCCAGCCGCCAGGGGGTCGGTAATTCACCCCTCCACTTT	CASRQGVGNSPLHF
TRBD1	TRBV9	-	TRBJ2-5	TGTGCCAGCAGCGTAGGGGGGACAGCGTACCAAGAGACCCAGTACTTC	CASSVGGTAYQETQYF
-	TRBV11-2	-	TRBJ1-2	TGTGCCAGCGGCTTAGGTGTTTCTACAGGGGGCTACACCTTC	CASGLGVSTGGYTF
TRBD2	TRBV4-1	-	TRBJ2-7	TGCGCCAGCAGCCAAAAGACTAGCGGAAGGTACGAGCAGTACTTC	CASSQKTSGRYEQYF
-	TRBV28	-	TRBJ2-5	TGTGCCAGCAGCAGGACTGGGATCGGGACCCAGTACTTC	CASSRTGIGTQYF